Listed below are T cell receptor beta chains from one sample, sequenced in a study of T cell responses to AZD1222 COVID-19 vaccine. TCRdb's table, derived via immunoSEQ multiplex PCR, lists solely in-frame clones and lacks some. The sample records some 150,000 clones, 85% to 95% being singletons. The sample consisted of peripheral blood, taken on day 0 of AZD1222 vaccination. The receptors shown here come from an adult in good health. CDR3s include the opening cysteine and the closing phenylalanine or tryptophan. The order of the fields is CDR3 protein, CDR3 DNA, D gene, J gene, clone size, V gene. The D gene is left open where the match is weak. A row's size may be missing; if present it is once, few, many or a size class.

CDR3: CASSIEVGGGLNTEAFF; DNA: TGTGCCAGTAGTATAGAGGTTGGAGGAGGCCTGAACACTGAAGCTTTCTTT; D: .; J: TRBJ1-1; size: .; V: TRBV19
CDR3: CASSEALGLAGGTGELFF; DNA: TGTGCCAGCAGTGAAGCGCTTGGGCTAGCGGGAGGAACCGGGGAGCTGTTTTTT; D: TRBD2; J: TRBJ2-2; size: .; V: TRBV2
CDR3: CASSRILSPSGSSGNTIYF; DNA: TGTGCCAGCTCACGAATCCTTTCCCCTTCGGGCAGCTCTGGAAACACCATATATTTT; D: .; J: TRBJ1-3; size: .; V: TRBV18
CDR3: CASSQHPGTTGAKNIQYF; DNA: TGCGCCAGCAGCCAACACCCGGGCACTACTGGGGCCAAAAACATTCAGTACTTC; D: .; J: TRBJ2-4; size: .; V: TRBV4-1
CDR3: CASSWDGNTEAFF; DNA: TGTGCCAGCAGTTGGGACGGGAACACTGAAGCTTTCTTT; D: .; J: TRBJ1-1; size: once; V: TRBV6-4
CDR3: CASSLLGTEETQYF; DNA: TGCGCCAGCAGCTTGCTCGGGACAGAAGAGACCCAGTACTTC; D: TRBD1; J: TRBJ2-5; size: once; V: TRBV5-1
CDR3: CASSHQPGQGLNQPQHF; DNA: TGTGCCAGCAGCCACCAACCGGGACAGGGGTTGAATCAGCCCCAGCATTTT; D: TRBD1; J: TRBJ1-5; size: .; V: TRBV27
CDR3: CASSPEREISYNEQFF; DNA: TGTGCCAGCAGCCCAGAGCGGGAGATTTCCTACAATGAGCAGTTCTTC; D: TRBD2; J: TRBJ2-1; size: .; V: TRBV9
CDR3: CASSPGAISPLHF; DNA: TGTGCCAGCAGCCCCGGCGCCATTTCGCCCCTCCACTTT; D: .; J: TRBJ1-6; size: .; V: TRBV7-9
CDR3: CASRRGQGIGDTQYF; DNA: TGCGCCAGCAGGCGGGGCCAGGGGATCGGAGATACGCAGTATTTT; D: .; J: TRBJ2-3; size: .; V: TRBV10-1
CDR3: CASSQARDRMAFF; DNA: TGTGCCAGCAGCCAGGCCCGGGACAGGATGGCTTTCTTT; D: TRBD1; J: TRBJ1-1; size: .; V: TRBV7-2
CDR3: CATSRVTRGTEAFF; DNA: TGTGCCACCAGCAGAGTTACCCGGGGCACTGAAGCTTTCTTT; D: .; J: TRBJ1-1; size: .; V: TRBV15
CDR3: CASSYLSWLEASGDTQYF; DNA: TGTGCCAGCAGCTATTTGTCGTGGTTAGAGGCGTCAGGAGATACGCAGTATTTT; D: .; J: TRBJ2-3; size: .; V: TRBV7-4
CDR3: CASSEPGLGSHEQFF; DNA: TGTGCCAGCAGTGAACCGGGACTAGGGTCCCATGAGCAGTTCTTC; D: TRBD2; J: TRBJ2-1; size: .; V: TRBV6-4
CDR3: CASSFDRPGDQPQHF; DNA: TGTGCCAGCAGCTTCGACAGGCCTGGCGATCAGCCCCAGCATTTT; D: .; J: TRBJ1-5; size: .; V: TRBV7-9
CDR3: CASSESGGSQPQHF; DNA: TGTGCCAGCAGTGAATCAGGGGGGTCTCAGCCCCAGCATTTT; D: TRBD1; J: TRBJ1-5; size: .; V: TRBV25-1
CDR3: CASSLVGPHYEQYF; DNA: TGTGCCAGCAGCTTGGTGGGACCGCACTACGAGCAGTACTTC; D: .; J: TRBJ2-7; size: .; V: TRBV5-5
CDR3: CASSISGGNRHNEQFF; DNA: TGTGCCAGCAGCATAAGCGGGGGGAATCGCCACAATGAGCAGTTCTTC; D: TRBD2; J: TRBJ2-1; size: .; V: TRBV3-1/TRBV3-2
CDR3: CAISGTGTGDYEQYF; DNA: TGTGCCATCAGTGGAACCGGGACAGGGGACTACGAGCAGTACTTC; D: TRBD1; J: TRBJ2-7; size: .; V: TRBV10-3
CDR3: CASSLGVGGISPLHF; DNA: TGTGCCAGCAGCTTAGGGGTAGGGGGAATTTCACCCCTCCACTTT; D: .; J: TRBJ1-6; size: .; V: TRBV7-2
CDR3: CASSYLAGDLYEQYF; DNA: TGCGCCAGCAGCTACCTAGCGGGAGATTTGTACGAGCAGTACTTC; D: TRBD2; J: TRBJ2-7; size: .; V: TRBV5-1
CDR3: CASSPIATSGSDGELFF; DNA: TGTGCCAGCTCACCGATCGCCACTAGCGGGAGTGACGGGGAGCTGTTTTTT; D: TRBD2; J: TRBJ2-2; size: .; V: TRBV18
CDR3: CASSYSRYGGDEQFF; DNA: TGTGCCAGCAGTTACTCGAGGTACGGTGGGGATGAGCAGTTCTTC; D: .; J: TRBJ2-1; size: once; V: TRBV6-5
CDR3: CASSLGLKITGELFF; DNA: TGTGCCAGCAGCCTCGGACTGAAAATCACCGGGGAGCTGTTTTTT; D: .; J: TRBJ2-2; size: .; V: TRBV3-1/TRBV3-2
CDR3: CASSGQGTVGELFF; DNA: TGTGCCAGCTCTGGACAGGGGACGGTCGGGGAGCTGTTTTTT; D: TRBD1; J: TRBJ2-2; size: .; V: TRBV2
CDR3: CSVVTGNTEAFF; DNA: TGCAGCGTTGTAACGGGGAACACTGAAGCTTTCTTT; D: .; J: TRBJ1-1; size: .; V: TRBV29-1
CDR3: CASSIASMNTEAFF; DNA: TGTGCCAGTAGTATAGCATCCATGAACACTGAAGCTTTCTTT; D: .; J: TRBJ1-1; size: .; V: TRBV19
CDR3: CASSPPSADTQYF; DNA: TGTGCCAGCTCACCACCCAGCGCAGATACGCAGTATTTT; D: .; J: TRBJ2-3; size: .; V: TRBV18
CDR3: CASSSPGTGEAFF; DNA: TGTGCCAGCAGTTCCCCCGGGACGGGTGAAGCTTTCTTT; D: .; J: TRBJ1-1; size: .; V: TRBV6-5
CDR3: CASGDTGTNTEAFF; DNA: TGTGCCAGTGGAGACACAGGAACGAACACTGAAGCTTTCTTT; D: .; J: TRBJ1-1; size: .; V: TRBV19
CDR3: CSAILIETQYF; DNA: TGCAGTGCTATACTGATAGAGACCCAGTACTTC; D: .; J: TRBJ2-5; size: .; V: TRBV20-1
CDR3: CASSLAAGQNTEAFF; DNA: TGTGCCAGCAGCTTAGCGGCAGGGCAAAACACTGAAGCTTTCTTT; D: .; J: TRBJ1-1; size: .; V: TRBV7-9
CDR3: CASTIQGFGQPQHF; DNA: TGTGCCAGCACTATACAGGGTTTTGGGCAGCCCCAGCATTTT; D: .; J: TRBJ1-5; size: .; V: TRBV2
CDR3: CSVETRASLLNTEAFF; DNA: TGCAGCGTTGAAACGCGGGCCAGCTTATTGAACACTGAAGCTTTCTTT; D: .; J: TRBJ1-1; size: .; V: TRBV29-1
CDR3: CASSVTGSDQPQHF; DNA: TGTGCCAGCAGCGTAACGGGGTCGGATCAGCCCCAGCATTTT; D: .; J: TRBJ1-5; size: .; V: TRBV6-5
CDR3: CASSLHGTYEQYF; DNA: TGTGCCAGCAGCCTACACGGAACCTACGAGCAGTACTTC; D: .; J: TRBJ2-7; size: .; V: TRBV14
CDR3: CASSLGGDQPQHF; DNA: TGCGCCAGCAGCTTGGGAGGGGATCAGCCCCAGCATTTT; D: .; J: TRBJ1-5; size: .; V: TRBV5-1
CDR3: CASSLGGGLSALGYGYTF; DNA: TGTGCCAGCAGCTTGGGAGGGGGACTTTCTGCTCTAGGGTATGGCTACACCTTC; D: .; J: TRBJ1-2; size: .; V: TRBV5-4
CDR3: CASSGQSSNEKLFF; DNA: TGTGCCAGCAGCGGACAGAGTTCTAATGAAAAACTGTTTTTT; D: .; J: TRBJ1-4; size: .; V: TRBV9
CDR3: CASSPFPSSYEQYF; DNA: TGTGCCAGCAGTCCATTCCCGAGCTCCTACGAGCAGTACTTC; D: .; J: TRBJ2-7; size: .; V: TRBV2
CDR3: CASSRQGTSTDTQYF; DNA: TGTGCCAGCAGTAGACAGGGCACTAGCACAGATACGCAGTATTTT; D: TRBD1; J: TRBJ2-3; size: .; V: TRBV7-3
CDR3: CASGEESSYNSPLHF; DNA: TGCGCCAGCGGCGAGGAGAGCTCCTATAATTCACCCCTCCACTTT; D: .; J: TRBJ1-6; size: .; V: TRBV10-2
CDR3: CASSRNQGANEKLFF; DNA: TGCGCCAGCAGCCGGAACCAGGGGGCTAATGAAAAACTGTTTTTT; D: TRBD1; J: TRBJ1-4; size: .; V: TRBV4-1
CDR3: CATSDAGQVKGYTF; DNA: TGTGCCACCAGTGACGCCGGACAGGTTAAGGGCTACACCTTC; D: TRBD1; J: TRBJ1-2; size: .; V: TRBV24-1
CDR3: CASSQRTGPSYEQYF; DNA: TGTGCCAGCAGCCAGCGGACTGGACCATCCTACGAGCAGTACTTC; D: .; J: TRBJ2-7; size: .; V: TRBV11-2